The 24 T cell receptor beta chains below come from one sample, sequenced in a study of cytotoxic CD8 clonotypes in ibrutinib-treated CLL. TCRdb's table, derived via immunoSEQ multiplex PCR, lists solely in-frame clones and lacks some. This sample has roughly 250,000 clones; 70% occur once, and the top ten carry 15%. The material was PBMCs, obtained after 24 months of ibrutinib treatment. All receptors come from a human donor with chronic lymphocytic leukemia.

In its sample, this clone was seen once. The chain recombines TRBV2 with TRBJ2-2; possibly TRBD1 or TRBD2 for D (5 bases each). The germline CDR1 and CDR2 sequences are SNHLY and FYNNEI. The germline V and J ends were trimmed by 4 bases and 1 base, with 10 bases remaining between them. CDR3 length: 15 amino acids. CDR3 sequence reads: CASSARGENTGELFF. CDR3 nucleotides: TGTGCCAGCAGTGCGAGGGGTGAGAACACCGGGGAGCTGTTTTTT.

The CDR3 loop is CSGLTGENYEQYF. In nucleotides, the CDR3 is TGCAGCGGTCTGACAGGGGAGAACTACGAGCAGTACTTC. The J gene is TRBJ2-7, the V gene TRBV29-1; 8 bases line up with TRBD1. CDR1 SQVTM and CDR2 ANQGSEA come from the germline V gene. This CDR3 is built from 13 residues. V trimming: 7 bases; J trimming: 3 bases; junction bases outside the gene matches: 8.

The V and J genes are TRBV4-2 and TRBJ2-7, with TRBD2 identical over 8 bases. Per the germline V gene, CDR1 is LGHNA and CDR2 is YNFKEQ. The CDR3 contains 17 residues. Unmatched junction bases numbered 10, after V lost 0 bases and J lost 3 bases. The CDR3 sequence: CASSQDYRGRRSYEQYF. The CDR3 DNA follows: TGTGCCAGCAGCCAAGATTATCGCGGGAGGAGAAGCTACGAGCAGTACTTC.

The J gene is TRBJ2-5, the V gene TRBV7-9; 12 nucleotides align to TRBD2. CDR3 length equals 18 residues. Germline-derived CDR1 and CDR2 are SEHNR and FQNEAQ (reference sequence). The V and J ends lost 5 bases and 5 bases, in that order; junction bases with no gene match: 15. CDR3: CASSPGTSGLPELETQYF. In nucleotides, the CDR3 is TGTGCCAGCAGCCCGGGGACTAGCGGGCTCCCTGAGTTGGAGACCCAGTACTTC.

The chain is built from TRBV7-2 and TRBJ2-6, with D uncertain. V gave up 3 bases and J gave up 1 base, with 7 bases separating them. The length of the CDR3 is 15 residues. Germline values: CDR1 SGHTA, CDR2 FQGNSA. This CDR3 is CASSLGFSGANVLTF. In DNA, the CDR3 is TGTGCCAGCAGCTTGGGGTTTTCTGGGGCCAACGTCCTGACTTTC.

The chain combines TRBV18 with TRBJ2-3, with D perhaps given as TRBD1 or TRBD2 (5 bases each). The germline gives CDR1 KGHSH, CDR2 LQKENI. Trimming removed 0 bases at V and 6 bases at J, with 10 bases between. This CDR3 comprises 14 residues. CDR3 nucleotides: TGTGCCAGCTCACCACCGGGGGATAGGGATACGCAGTATTTT. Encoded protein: CASSPPGDRDTQYF.

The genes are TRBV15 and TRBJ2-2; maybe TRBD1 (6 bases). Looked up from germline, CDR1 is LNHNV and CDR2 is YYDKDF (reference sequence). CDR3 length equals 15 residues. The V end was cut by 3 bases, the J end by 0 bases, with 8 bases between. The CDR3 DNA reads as TGTGCCACCAGCAGGGACAGATCGAACACCGGGGAGCTGTTTTTT. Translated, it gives CATSRDRSNTGELFF.

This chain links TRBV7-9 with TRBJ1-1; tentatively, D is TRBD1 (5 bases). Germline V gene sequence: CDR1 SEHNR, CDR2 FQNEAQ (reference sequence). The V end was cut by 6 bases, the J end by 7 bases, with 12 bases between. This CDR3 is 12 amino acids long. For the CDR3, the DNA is TGTGCCAGCAGTCCTGACAGACTTGAAGCTTTCTTT. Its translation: CASSPDRLEAFF.

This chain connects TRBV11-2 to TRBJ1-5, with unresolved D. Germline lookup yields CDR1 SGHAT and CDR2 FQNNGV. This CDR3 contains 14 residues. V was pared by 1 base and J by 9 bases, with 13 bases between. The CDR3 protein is CASSLGLLEGPQHF. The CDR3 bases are TGTGCCAGCAGCTTAGGTCTCTTAGAGGGGCCCCAGCATTTT.

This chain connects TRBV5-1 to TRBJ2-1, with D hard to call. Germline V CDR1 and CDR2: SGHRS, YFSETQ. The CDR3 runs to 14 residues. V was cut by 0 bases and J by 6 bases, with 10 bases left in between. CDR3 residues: CASSLDWKTNEQFF. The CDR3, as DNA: TGCGCCAGCAGCTTGGATTGGAAAACCAATGAGCAGTTCTTC.

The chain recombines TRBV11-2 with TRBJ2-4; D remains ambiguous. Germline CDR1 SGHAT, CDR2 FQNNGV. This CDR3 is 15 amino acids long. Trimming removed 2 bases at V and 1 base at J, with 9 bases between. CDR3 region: CASSLILRAKNIQYF. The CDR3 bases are TGTGCCAGCAGCTTAATCCTGAGGGCCAAAAACATTCAGTACTTC.

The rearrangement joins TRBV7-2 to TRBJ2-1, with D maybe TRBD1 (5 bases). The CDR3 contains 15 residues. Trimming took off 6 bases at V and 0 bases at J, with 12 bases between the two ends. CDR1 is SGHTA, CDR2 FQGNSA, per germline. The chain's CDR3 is CASSPDQGSYNEQFF. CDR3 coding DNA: TGTGCCAGCAGTCCAGACCAGGGCTCCTACAATGAGCAGTTCTTC. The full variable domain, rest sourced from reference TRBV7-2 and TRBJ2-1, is GAGVSQSPSNKVTEKGKDVELRCDPISGHTALYWYRQSLGQGLEFLIYFQGNSAPDKSGLPSDRFSAERTGGSVSTLTIQRTQQEDSAVYLCASSPDQGSYNEQFFGPGTRLTVL.

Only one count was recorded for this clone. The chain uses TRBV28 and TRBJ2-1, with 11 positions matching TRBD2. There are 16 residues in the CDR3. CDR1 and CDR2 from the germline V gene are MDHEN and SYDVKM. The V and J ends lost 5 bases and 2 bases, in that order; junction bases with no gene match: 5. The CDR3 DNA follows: TGTGCCAGCAGTGACCTAGCGGGAGGCCCCTACAATGAGCAGTTCTTC. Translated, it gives CASSDLAGGPYNEQFF.

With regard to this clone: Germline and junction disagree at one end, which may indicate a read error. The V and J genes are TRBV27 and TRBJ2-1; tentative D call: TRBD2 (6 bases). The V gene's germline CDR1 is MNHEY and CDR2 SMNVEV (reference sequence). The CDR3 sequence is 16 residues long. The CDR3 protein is CASSLDGSRSSNEQFF. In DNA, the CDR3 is TGTGCCAGCAGTTTAGACGGGAGCCGGTCCTCCAATGAGCAGTTCTTC.

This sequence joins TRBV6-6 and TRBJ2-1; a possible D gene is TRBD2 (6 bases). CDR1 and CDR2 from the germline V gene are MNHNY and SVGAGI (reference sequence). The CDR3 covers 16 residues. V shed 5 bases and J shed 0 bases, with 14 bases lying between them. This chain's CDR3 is CASSALRGSSYNEQFF. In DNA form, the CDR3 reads TGTGCCAGCAGTGCCCTTCGGGGGAGCTCCTACAATGAGCAGTTCTTC.

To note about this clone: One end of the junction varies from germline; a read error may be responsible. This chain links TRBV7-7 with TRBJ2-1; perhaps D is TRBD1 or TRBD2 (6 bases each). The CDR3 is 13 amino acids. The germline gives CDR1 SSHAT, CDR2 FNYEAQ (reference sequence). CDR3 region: CASSPRRGDEQFF. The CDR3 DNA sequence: TGTGCTAGCAGCCCGAGGAGGGGGGATGAGCAGTTCTTC.

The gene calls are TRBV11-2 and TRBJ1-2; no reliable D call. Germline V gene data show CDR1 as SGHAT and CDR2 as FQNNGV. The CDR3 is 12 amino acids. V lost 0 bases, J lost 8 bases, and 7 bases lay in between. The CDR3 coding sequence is TGTGCCAGCAGCTTAGATCGGTCAGGCTACACCTTC. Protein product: CASSLDRSGYTF.

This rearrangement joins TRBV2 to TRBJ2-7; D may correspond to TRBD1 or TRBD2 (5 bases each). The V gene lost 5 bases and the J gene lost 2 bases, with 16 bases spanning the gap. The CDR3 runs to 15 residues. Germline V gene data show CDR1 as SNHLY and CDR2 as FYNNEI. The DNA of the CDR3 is TGTGCCAGCAGTCGTACCGGGACGGCGACCTACGAGCAGTACTTC. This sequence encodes CASSRTGTATYEQYF.

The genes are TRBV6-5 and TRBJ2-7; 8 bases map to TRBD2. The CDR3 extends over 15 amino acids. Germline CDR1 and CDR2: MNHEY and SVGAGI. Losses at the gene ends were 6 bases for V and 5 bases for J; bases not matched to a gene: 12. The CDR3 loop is CASRGPGLELHEQYF. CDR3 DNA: TGTGCCAGCAGGGGACCGGGACTAGAGCTCCACGAGCAGTACTTC.

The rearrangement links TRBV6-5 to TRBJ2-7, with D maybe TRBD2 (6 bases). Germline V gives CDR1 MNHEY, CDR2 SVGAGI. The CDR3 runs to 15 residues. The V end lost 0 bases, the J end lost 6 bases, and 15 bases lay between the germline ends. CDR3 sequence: CASSYSTSGHGEQYF. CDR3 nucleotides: TGTGCCAGCAGTTACTCGACCAGCGGGCACGGCGAGCAGTACTTC.

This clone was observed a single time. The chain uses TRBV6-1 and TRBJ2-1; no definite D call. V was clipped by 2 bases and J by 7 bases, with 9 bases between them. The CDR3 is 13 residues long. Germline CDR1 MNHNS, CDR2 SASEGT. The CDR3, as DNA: TGTGCCAGCAGTGAATTACCCCGAAATGAGCAGTTCTTC. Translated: CASSELPRNEQFF.

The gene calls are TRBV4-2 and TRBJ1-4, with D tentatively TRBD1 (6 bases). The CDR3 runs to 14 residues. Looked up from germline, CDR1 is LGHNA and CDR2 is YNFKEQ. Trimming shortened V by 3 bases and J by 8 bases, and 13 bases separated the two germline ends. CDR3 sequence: CASSQKGVSEKLFF. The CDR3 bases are TGTGCCAGCAGCCAGAAGGGGGTCTCGGAAAAACTGTTTTTT.

CDR3 sequence (DNA): TGCAGCGTTGAAGGTTTACAGGGGTTTAGCTCCTACAATGAGCAGTTCTTC. Residues: CSVEGLQGFSSYNEQFF. The genes are TRBV29-1 and TRBJ2-1; 7 nucleotides match TRBD1. Germline loops: CDR1 SQVTM, CDR2 ANQGSEA. V lost 1 base, J lost 0 bases, and 9 bases stayed unmatched. The CDR3 covers 17 residues.

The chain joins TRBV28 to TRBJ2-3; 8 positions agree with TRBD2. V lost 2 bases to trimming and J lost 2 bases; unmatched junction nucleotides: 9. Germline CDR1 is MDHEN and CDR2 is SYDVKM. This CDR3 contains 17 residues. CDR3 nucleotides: TGTGCCAGCAGTTTAGTCTCCAGCGGGGGTTCCACAGATACGCAGTATTTT. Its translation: CASSLVSSGGSTDTQYF.